The sequence of this TCR beta chain was determined in a study of glioma-infiltrating T cells. This clonotype was seen a single time. As yet, its antigen is unknown. Because the CDR3 is missing its conserved closing phenylalanine or tryptophan, this is likely a read error. Amplification of TCR alpha and beta CDR3 regions from RNA used iRepertoire nested multiplex PCR. TCRdb called the multiplex PCR reads again in MiXCR, with one record for every CDR3 protein. The sample records 90,000 to 110,000 distinct CDR3 sequences, under 30% being singletons. Study-wide results and limits: Non-neoplastic patients had below-expected tissue-blood divergence, while all gliomas exceeded expectation.

The CDR3 length is 15 residues. Germline loops: CDR1 MDHEN, CDR2 SYDVKM. The sequence was collected from a human donor with low-grade glioma or glioblastoma, undergoing nonglioma brain surgery, or in good health (not recorded which). The chain uses TRBV28 and TRBJ2-1; D gene ambiguous. The sample was glioma tissue, nonneoplastic brain tissue, or PBMCs (not recorded which). For the CDR3, the DNA is TGTGCCAGCAGTTTACTCGCGTACACCTACAATGATCAGTTCATC. Encoded protein: CASSLLAYTYNDQFI.